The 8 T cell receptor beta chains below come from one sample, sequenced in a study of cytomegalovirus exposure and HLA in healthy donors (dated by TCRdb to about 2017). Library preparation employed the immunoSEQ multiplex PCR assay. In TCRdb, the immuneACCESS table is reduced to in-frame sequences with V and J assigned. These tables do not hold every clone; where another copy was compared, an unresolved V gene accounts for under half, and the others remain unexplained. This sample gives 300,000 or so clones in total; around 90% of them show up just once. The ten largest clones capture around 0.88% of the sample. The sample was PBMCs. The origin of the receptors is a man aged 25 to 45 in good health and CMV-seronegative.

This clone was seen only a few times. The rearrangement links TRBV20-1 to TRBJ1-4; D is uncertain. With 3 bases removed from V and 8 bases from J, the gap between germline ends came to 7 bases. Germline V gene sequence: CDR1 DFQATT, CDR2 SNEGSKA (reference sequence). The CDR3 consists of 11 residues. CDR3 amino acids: CSASGPEKLFF. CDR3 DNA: TGCAGTGCTAGTGGGCCCGAAAAACTGTTTTTT.

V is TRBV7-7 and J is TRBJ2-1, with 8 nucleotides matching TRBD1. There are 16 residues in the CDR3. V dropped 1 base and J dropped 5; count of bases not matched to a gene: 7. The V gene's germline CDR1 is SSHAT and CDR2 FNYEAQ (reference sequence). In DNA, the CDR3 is TGTGCCAGCAGCTTAGACTCAGGGACAGGTCACAATGAGCAGTTCTTC. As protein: CASSLDSGTGHNEQFF. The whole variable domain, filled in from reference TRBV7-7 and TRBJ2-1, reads GAGVSQSPRYKVTKRGQDVTLRCDPISSHATLYWYQQALGQGPEFLTYFNYEAQPDKSGLPSDRFSAERPEGSISTLTIQRTEQRDSAMYRCASSLDSGTGHNEQFFGPGTRLTVL.

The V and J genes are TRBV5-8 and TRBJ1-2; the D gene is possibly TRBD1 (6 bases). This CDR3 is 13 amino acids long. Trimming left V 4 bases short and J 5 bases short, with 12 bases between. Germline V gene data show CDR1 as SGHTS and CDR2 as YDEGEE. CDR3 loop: CASSHETGYGYTF. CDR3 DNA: TGTGCCAGCAGCCATGAAACAGGGTATGGCTACACCTTC.

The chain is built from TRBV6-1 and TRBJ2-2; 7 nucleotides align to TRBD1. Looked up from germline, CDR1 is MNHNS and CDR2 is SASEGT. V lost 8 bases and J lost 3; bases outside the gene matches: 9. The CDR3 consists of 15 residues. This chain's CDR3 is CASFPGDSHTGELFF. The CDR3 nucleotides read TGTGCCAGCTTCCCTGGGGACAGCCACACCGGGGAGCTGTTTTTT.

The CDR3: CASSQDRTPYEQYF. The CDR3 DNA reads as TGCGCCAGCAGCCAAGACAGGACACCGTACGAGCAGTACTTC. This chain connects TRBV4-3 to TRBJ2-7; TRBD1 is a possible D gene (5 bases). Germline V gene lookup returns CDR1 LGHNA and CDR2 YSLEER. V lost 0 bases to trimming and J lost 4 bases, with 10 bases between them. This CDR3 is built from 14 residues.

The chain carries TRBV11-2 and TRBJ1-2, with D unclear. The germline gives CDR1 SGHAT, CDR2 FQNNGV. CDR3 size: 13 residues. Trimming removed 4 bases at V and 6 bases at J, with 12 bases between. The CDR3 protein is CASSSAGEHGYTF. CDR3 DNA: TGTGCCAGCAGCTCCGCGGGAGAGCATGGCTACACCTTC.

Written as DNA, the CDR3 is TGCGCCAGCAGTGAGTCCGGCGGGCGCTCTGGAAACACCATATATTTT. Translated, it gives CASSESGGRSGNTIYF. The rearrangement links TRBV10-1 to TRBJ1-3; no reliable D call. This CDR3 spans 16 amino acids. V shed 0 bases and J shed 0 bases, with 9 bases lying between them. Germline CDR1 reads WNHNN; CDR2 reads SYGVQD (reference sequence).

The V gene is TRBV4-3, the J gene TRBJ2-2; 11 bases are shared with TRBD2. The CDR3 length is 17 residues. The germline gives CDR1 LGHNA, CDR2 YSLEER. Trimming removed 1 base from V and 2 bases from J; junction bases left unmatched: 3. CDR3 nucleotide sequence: TGCGCCAGCAGCCAAGGACTAGCGGGAAGAAACACCGGGGAGCTGTTTTTT. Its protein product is CASSQGLAGRNTGELFF.